These T cell receptor beta chains were read from a single sample in a study of T-cell memory formation after mild COVID-19. TCRdb redid the calling of the 5' RACE reads with MiXCR, one entry per CDR3 protein. The profile covers about 620,000 distinct CDR3 sequences, with about 20% appearing a single time and approximately 12% taken by the ten largest. The sample was PBMCs or a T cell subset sorted from them (not recorded which). The source of these receptors is an adult woman who had mild COVID-19 (a few samples of this study predate the infection). Cell type and time point are not known. The CDR3 runs from the conserved cysteine through the conserved F or W. A D gene is named only where the DNA matches it firmly. The size of a clone is reported for some rows only, either as once, few or many, or as a class for expanded clones.

clone_size | j_call | v_call | d_call | cdr3_aa | cdr3_nt
NA | TRBJ2-3 | TRBV9 | NA | CASSVAPDIDTDTQYF | TGTGCCAGCAGCGTAGCTCCAGACATTGACACAGATACGCAGTATTTT
once | TRBJ1-2 | TRBV7-9 | NA | CASSSVGRGNYGYTF | TGTGCCAGCAGCTCGGTCGGCAGGGGTAACTATGGCTACACCTTC
NA | TRBJ2-7 | TRBV30 | TRBD2 | CAWNTAGGIDEQYF | TGTGCCTGGAATACGGCGGGGGGCATCGACGAGCAGTACTTC
few | TRBJ1-1 | TRBV5-1 | NA | CASSLMTGQETEAFF | TGCGCCAGCAGCTTGATGACAGGTCAGGAGACTGAAGCTTTCTTT
few | TRBJ2-7 | TRBV29-1 | NA | CSVHTRGYEQYF | TGCAGCGTCCACACGCGGGGCTACGAGCAGTACTTC
few | TRBJ1-2 | TRBV20-1 | TRBD1 | CSANAGTGSGYTF | TGCAGTGCTAACGCCGGGACAGGGAGTGGCTACACCTTC
NA | TRBJ1-1 | TRBV4-3 | NA | CASSQDLQGKAFF | TGCGCCAGCAGCCAAGATCTTCAGGGGAAAGCTTTCTTT
few | TRBJ2-4 | TRBV20-1 | NA | CSAPRDLAKNIQYF | TGCAGTGCTCCCCGGGATCTAGCCAAAAACATTCAGTACTTC
few | TRBJ2-1 | TRBV7-3 | TRBD1 | CASSSEGALRYNEQFF | TGTGCCAGCAGCTCCGAGGGGGCCTTACGCTACAATGAGCAGTTCTTC
NA | TRBJ2-1 | TRBV2 | TRBD1 | CASSGERQGLYNEQFF | TGTGCCAGCAGTGGCGAGAGACAGGGCCTTTACAATGAGCAGTTCTTC
few | TRBJ2-5 | TRBV11-3 | TRBD2 | CASSLGVVAGVRETQYF | TGTGCCAGCAGCTTAGGTGTTGTAGCGGGAGTTCGGGAGACCCAGTACTTC
few | TRBJ2-3 | TRBV20-1 | TRBD2 | CSARDNSGSGDTQYF | TGCAGTGCTAGAGATAATAGCGGGAGTGGAGATACGCAGTATTTT
NA | TRBJ2-1 | TRBV4-1 | NA | CASSDQGYGGTYNEQFF | TGCGCCAGCAGCGACCAAGGATACGGGGGCACCTACAATGAGCAGTTCTTC
NA | TRBJ1-2 | TRBV20-1 | NA | CSAHTPQAINYGYTF | TGCAGTGCTCATACTCCTCAGGCGATTAACTATGGCTACACCTTC
NA | TRBJ2-3 | TRBV4-1 | TRBD2 | CASSRNFGLAGGEVTQYF | TGCGCCAGCAGCCGGAACTTCGGACTAGCGGGGGGGGAGGTCACGCAGTATTTT
NA | TRBJ2-1 | TRBV3-1 | TRBD2 | CASSLIAGAPGEQFF | TGTGCCAGCAGCCTTATAGCGGGAGCCCCAGGTGAGCAGTTCTTC
NA | TRBJ2-7 | TRBV7-3 | NA | CALLRDEQYF | TGTGCCCTTCTGAGAGACGAGCAGTACTTC
NA | TRBJ1-5 | TRBV20-1 | NA | CSARDPRGGLRDQPQHF | TGCAGTGCTAGAGATCCTCGTGGGGGGCTACGAGATCAGCCCCAGCATTTT
NA | TRBJ1-1 | TRBV27 | NA | CASSLKRGGFTEAFF | TGTGCCAGCAGTTTAAAGCGCGGAGGGTTCACTGAAGCTTTCTTT
few | TRBJ2-6 | TRBV7-8 | NA | CASSFLTGTNVLTF | TGTGCCAGCAGCTTTTTGACGGGGACCAACGTCCTGACTTTC
few | TRBJ2-3 | TRBV12-3/TRBV12-4 | NA | CASSPKGLSTDTQYF | TGTGCCAGCAGCCCCAAGGGCTTGAGCACAGATACGCAGTATTTT
few | TRBJ1-2 | TRBV11-3 | NA | CASSLYNWAGAGDDYGYTF | TGTGCCAGCAGCTTATATAATTGGGCAGGGGCCGGCGATGACTATGGCTACACCTTC
NA | TRBJ2-2 | TRBV12-3/TRBV12-4 | TRBD2 | CASRYGIVAGAYTGELFF | TGTGCCAGCAGATACGGCATTGTAGCGGGAGCTTACACCGGGGAGCTGTTTTTT
NA | TRBJ2-5 | TRBV20-1 | NA | CSAVGDLQETQYF | TGCAGTGCTGTCGGGGACTTACAAGAGACCCAGTACTTC
NA | TRBJ1-5 | TRBV12-3/TRBV12-4 | NA | CASSLGSWDQPQHF | TGTGCCAGCAGTTTGGGCAGTTGGGATCAGCCCCAGCATTTT
many | TRBJ2-5 | TRBV11-2 | NA | CASSLVRGQETQYF | TGTGCCAGCAGCTTAGTTAGAGGGCAAGAGACCCAGTACTTC
NA | TRBJ2-3 | TRBV5-6 | NA | CASSLAGPDTQYF | TGTGCCAGCAGCCTCGCGGGGCCAGATACGCAGTATTTT
NA | TRBJ2-5 | TRBV24-1 | NA | CATSDLHETQYF | TGTGCCACCAGTGATTTGCATGAGACCCAGTACTTC
NA | TRBJ2-6 | TRBV30 | NA | CAWSVGSGYRSGANVLTF | TGTGCCTGGAGTGTAGGATCGGGATATAGGTCTGGGGCCAACGTCCTGACTTTC
few | TRBJ2-7 | TRBV20-1 | TRBD2 | CSARARIAGDRPPYEQYF | TGCAGTGCTAGAGCTCGGATAGCGGGAGATCGCCCACCGTACGAGCAGTACTTC
NA | TRBJ1-5 | TRBV9 | NA | CASSVVPWVEGGRSNQPQHF | TGTGCCAGCAGCGTAGTTCCGTGGGTTGAAGGTGGAAGGAGCAATCAGCCCCAGCATTTT
many | TRBJ2-3 | TRBV5-1 | TRBD2 | CASSLGLAESTDTQYF | TGCGCCAGCAGCTTAGGACTAGCCGAGAGCACAGATACGCAGTATTTT
NA | TRBJ2-7 | TRBV5-1 | NA | CASSFTAELYF | TGCGCCAGCAGCTTCACGGCAGAGCTGTACTTC
few | TRBJ2-5 | TRBV18 | NA | CASSQGLLETQYF | TGTGCCAGCTCACAGGGCCTTTTGGAGACCCAGTACTTC
few | TRBJ2-6 | TRBV20-1 | TRBD1 | CSAVHRGAGANVLTF | TGCAGTGCTGTTCACAGGGGCGCTGGGGCCAACGTCCTGACTTTC
NA | TRBJ2-7 | TRBV9 | NA | CASSVGDVAGLGQYF | TGTGCCAGCAGCGTCGGGGATGTAGCCGGACTGGGGCAGTACTTC
few | TRBJ2-2 | TRBV20-1 | NA | CSARRQLVTGELFF | TGCAGTGCTAGGCGCCAACTAGTCACCGGGGAGCTGTTTTTT
NA | TRBJ2-1 | TRBV7-2 | NA | CASSLRPRDEQFF | TGTGCCAGCAGCTTAAGGCCGAGGGATGAGCAGTTCTTC
few | TRBJ2-3 | TRBV4-3 | NA | CASSQRLTDTQYF | TGCGCCAGCAGCCAACGGCTCACAGATACGCAGTATTTT
many | TRBJ2-7 | TRBV25-1 | TRBD2 | CASSDSGSFYEQYF | TGCGCCAGCAGTGATAGCGGGAGCTTTTACGAGCAGTACTTC
many | TRBJ2-7 | TRBV5-6 | NA | CASSLRPSSYEQYF | TGTGCCAGCAGCTTGCGTCCATCCTCCTACGAGCAGTACTTC
many | TRBJ2-4 | TRBV12-3/TRBV12-4 | NA | CASRDQATLAKNIQYF | TGTGCCAGCAGAGACCAGGCTACTCTAGCCAAAAACATTCAGTACTTC
NA | TRBJ2-3 | TRBV7-9 | TRBD2 | CASSLAGTDNTQYF | TGTGCCAGCAGCCTAGCGGGGACAGATAATACGCAGTATTTT
few | TRBJ2-7 | TRBV6-5 | TRBD1 | CASSYGQDSYEQYF | TGTGCCAGCAGTTACGGACAGGACTCCTACGAGCAGTACTTC
NA | TRBJ2-2 | TRBV3-1 | NA | CARSQLAAYTGELFF | TGTGCCAGAAGCCAACTGGCGGCATACACCGGGGAGCTGTTTTTT
NA | TRBJ1-2 | TRBV5-1 | NA | CASSWGNGQVLDYGYAF | TGCGCCAGCAGCTGGGGGAACGGACAAGTCCTGGACTATGGCTACGCCTTC
NA | TRBJ2-1 | TRBV24-1 | TRBD1 | CATSDAGQGTNERFF | TGTGCCACCAGTGACGCGGGACAGGGGACGAATGAGCGTTTCTTC
NA | TRBJ1-1 | TRBV10-3 | NA | CAISEVSGGLMIAFF | TGTGCCATCAGTGAGGTTTCGGGGGGCTTGATGATAGCTTTCTTT
NA | TRBJ2-3 | TRBV6-5 | NA | CAGGDADTQYF | TGTGCCGGCGGGGATGCAGATACGCAGTATTTT
few | TRBJ1-2 | TRBV15 | NA | CATSPGSYGYTF | TGTGCCACCAGCCCCGGGAGCTATGGCTACACCTTC